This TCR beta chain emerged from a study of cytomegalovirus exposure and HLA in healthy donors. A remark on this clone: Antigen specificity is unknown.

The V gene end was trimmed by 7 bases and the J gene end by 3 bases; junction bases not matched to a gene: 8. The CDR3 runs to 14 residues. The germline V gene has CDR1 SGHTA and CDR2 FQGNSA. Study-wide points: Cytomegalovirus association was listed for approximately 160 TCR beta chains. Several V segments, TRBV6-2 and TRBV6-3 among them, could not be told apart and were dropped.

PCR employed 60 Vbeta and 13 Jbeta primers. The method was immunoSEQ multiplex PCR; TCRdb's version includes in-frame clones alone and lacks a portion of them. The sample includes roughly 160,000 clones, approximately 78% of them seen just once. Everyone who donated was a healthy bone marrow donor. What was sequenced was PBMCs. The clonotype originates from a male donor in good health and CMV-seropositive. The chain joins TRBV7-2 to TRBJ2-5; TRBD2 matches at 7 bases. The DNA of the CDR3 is TGTGCCAGCAACACTAGGGCGGGGGAAGAGACCCAGTACTTC. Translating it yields CASNTRAGEETQYF.